Presented here are 3 T cell receptor beta chains from one specimen sequenced in a study of shared clonotypes between healthy human individuals. Profiling relied on immunoSEQ multiplex PCR, and the TCRdb table lists in-frame clones only, not all of them. The table lists some 650,000 clones, almost 97% of them singletons. The specimen sequenced was naive CD4+ T cells sorted from blood. Subset noted: CD45RA+ positively selected. The receptors were sampled from a woman aged 25 to 39 in good health.

The chain uses TRBV19 and TRBJ2-4, with 8 bases fitting TRBD1. The CDR3 covers 11 residues. Germline V lookup: CDR1 LNHDA, CDR2 SQIVND (reference sequence). V lost 10 bases and J lost 9; bases outside the gene matches: 5. The CDR3 spells CATKTGGIQYF. The CDR3, as DNA: TGTGCCACCAAAACAGGGGGCATTCAGTACTTC.

The J gene is TRBJ2-5, the V gene TRBV5-1; TRBD2 agrees at 7 bases. The CDR3 is 15 residues long. CDR1 SGHRS and CDR2 YFSETQ come from the germline V gene. Trimming removed 0 bases from V and 4 bases from J; junction bases left unmatched: 6. The DNA for the CDR3 is TGCGCCAGCAGCTTGGTGCGGGAGAGTCGAGAGACCCAGTACTTC. This encodes CASSLVRESRETQYF.

The V gene is TRBV27, the J gene TRBJ2-7; D is undetermined. Germline loops: CDR1 MNHEY, CDR2 SMNVEV (reference sequence). This CDR3 contains 13 residues. V was trimmed by 5 bases and J by 4 bases, leaving 12 bases between them. CDR3 amino acids: CASSRVRTYEQYF. The CDR3 DNA reads TGTGCCAGCAGTCGAGTCCGGACGTACGAGCAGTACTTC.